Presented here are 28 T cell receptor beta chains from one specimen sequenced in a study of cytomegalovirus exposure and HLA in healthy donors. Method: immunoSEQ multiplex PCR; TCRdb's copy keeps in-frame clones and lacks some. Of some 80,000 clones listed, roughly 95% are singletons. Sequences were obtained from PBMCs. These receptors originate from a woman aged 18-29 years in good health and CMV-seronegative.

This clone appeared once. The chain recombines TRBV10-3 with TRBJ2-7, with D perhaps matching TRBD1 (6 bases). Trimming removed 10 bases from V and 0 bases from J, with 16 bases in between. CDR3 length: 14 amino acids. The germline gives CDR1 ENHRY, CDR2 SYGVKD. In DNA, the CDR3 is TGTGCCACACAGGGAATGGAAGACTCCTACGAGCAGTACTTC. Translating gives CATQGMEDSYEQYF.

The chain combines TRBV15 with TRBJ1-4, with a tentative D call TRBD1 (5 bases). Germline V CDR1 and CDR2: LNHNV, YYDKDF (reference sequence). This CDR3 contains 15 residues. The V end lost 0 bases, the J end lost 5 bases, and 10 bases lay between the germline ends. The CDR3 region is CATSRDWRGNEKLFF. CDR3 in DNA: TGTGCCACCAGCAGAGATTGGCGGGGGAATGAAAAACTGTTTTTT.

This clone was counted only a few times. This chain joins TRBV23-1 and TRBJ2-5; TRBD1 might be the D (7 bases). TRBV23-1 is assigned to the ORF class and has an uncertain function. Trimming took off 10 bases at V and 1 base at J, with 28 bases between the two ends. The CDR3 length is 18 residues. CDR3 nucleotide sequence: TGCGCCAACCCCGGGACAGTAGGGGGAGGTCCCCCCCAAGAGACCCAGTACTTC. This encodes CANPGTVGGGPPQETQYF.

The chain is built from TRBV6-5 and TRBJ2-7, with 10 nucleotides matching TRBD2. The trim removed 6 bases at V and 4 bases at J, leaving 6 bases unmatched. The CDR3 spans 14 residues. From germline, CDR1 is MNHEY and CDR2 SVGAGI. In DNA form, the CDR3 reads TGTGCCAGCAGGTCTAGCGGGAGCAGGTACGAGCAGTACTTC. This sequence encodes CASRSSGSRYEQYF.

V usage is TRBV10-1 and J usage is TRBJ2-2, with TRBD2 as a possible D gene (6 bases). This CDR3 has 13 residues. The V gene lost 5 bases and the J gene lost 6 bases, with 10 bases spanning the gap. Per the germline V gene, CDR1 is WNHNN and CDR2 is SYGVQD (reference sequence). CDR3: CASSRTGAGELFF. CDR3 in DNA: TGCGCCAGCAGTCGCACGGGAGCCGGGGAGCTGTTTTTT.

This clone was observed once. In nucleotides, the CDR3 is TGCGCCAGCAGCCATCTAGATAGCAATGAGCAGTTCTTC. This encodes CASSHLDSNEQFF. The chain recombines TRBV4-1 with TRBJ2-1, with D hard to call. V lost 3 bases to trimming and J lost 6 bases, with 9 bases between them. The germline V gene has CDR1 MGHRA and CDR2 YSYEKL. CDR3 length: 13 residues.

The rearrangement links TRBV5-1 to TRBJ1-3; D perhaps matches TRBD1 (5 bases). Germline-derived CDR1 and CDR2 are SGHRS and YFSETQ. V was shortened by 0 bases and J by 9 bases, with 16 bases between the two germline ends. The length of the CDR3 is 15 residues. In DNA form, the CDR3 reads TGCGCCAGCAGCTTGGGGGACTTTGGCCCAAGCACCATATATTTT. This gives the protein CASSLGDFGPSTIYF. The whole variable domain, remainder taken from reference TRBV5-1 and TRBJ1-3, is KAGVTQTPRYLIKTRGQQVTLSCSPISGHRSVSWYQQTPGQGLQFLFEYFSETQRNKGNFPGRFSGRQFSNSRSEMNVSTLELGDSALYLCASSLGDFGPSTIYFGEGSWLTVV.

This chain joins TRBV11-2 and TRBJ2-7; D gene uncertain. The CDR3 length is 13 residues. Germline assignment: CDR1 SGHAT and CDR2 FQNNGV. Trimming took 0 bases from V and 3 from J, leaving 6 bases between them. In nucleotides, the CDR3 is TGTGCCAGCAGCTTAGATTTCAACTACGAGCAGTACTTC. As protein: CASSLDFNYEQYF.

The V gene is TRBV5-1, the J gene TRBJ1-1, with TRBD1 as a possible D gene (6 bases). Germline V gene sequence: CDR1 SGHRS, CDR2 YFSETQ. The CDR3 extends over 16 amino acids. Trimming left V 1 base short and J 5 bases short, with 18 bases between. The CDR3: CASSLPKQGTGTEAFF. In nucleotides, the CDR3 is TGCGCCAGCAGCTTGCCCAAACAGGGTACGGGGACTGAAGCTTTCTTT. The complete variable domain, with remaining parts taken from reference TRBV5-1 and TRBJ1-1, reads KAGVTQTPRYLIKTRGQQVTLSCSPISGHRSVSWYQQTPGQGLQFLFEYFSETQRNKGNFPGRFSGRQFSNSRSEMNVSTLELGDSALYLCASSLPKQGTGTEAFFGQGTRLTVV.

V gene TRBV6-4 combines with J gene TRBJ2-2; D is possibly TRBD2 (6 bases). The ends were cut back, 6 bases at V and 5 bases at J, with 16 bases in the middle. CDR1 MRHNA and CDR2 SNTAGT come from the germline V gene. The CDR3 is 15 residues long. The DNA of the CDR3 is TGTGCCAGCAGAGAAACGGGAGTAGGGACCGGGGAGCTGTTTTTT. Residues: CASRETGVGTGELFF.

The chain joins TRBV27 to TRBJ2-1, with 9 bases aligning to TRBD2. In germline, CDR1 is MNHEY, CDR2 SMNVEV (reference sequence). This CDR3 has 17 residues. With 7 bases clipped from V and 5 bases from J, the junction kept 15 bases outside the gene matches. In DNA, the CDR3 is TGTGCCAGCACCTCCAGCCGAGCGGGAGGCCTTAACAATGAGCAGTTCTTC. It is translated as CASTSSRAGGLNNEQFF.

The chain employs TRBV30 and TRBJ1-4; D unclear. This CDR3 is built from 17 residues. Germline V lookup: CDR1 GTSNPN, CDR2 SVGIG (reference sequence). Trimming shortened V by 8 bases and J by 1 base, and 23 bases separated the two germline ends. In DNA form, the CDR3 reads TGTGCCCGGGGAGCCGGGATCACATCTGAAACTAATGAAAAACTGTTTTTT. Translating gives CARGAGITSETNEKLFF.

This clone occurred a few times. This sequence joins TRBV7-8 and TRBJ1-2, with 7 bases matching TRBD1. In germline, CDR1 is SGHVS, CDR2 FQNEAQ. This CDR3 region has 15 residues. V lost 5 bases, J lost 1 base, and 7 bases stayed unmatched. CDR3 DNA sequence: TGTGCCAGCAGCGGAACCCAGGGGGGTAACTATGGCTACACCTTC. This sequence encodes CASSGTQGGNYGYTF.

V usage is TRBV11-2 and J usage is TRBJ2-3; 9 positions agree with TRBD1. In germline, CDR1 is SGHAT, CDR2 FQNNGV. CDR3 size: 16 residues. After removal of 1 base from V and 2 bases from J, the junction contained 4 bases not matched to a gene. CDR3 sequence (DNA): TGTGCCAGCAGCTTAGCGGGGGACAGGGTCACAGATACGCAGTATTTT. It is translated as CASSLAGDRVTDTQYF.

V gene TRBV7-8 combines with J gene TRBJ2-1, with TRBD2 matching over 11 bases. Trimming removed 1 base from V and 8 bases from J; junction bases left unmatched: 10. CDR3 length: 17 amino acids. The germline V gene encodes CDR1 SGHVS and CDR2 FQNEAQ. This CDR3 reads CASSLGSSGRGSYEQFF. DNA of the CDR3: TGTGCCAGCAGCTTAGGTAGTAGCGGGAGGGGGTCGTATGAGCAGTTCTTC.

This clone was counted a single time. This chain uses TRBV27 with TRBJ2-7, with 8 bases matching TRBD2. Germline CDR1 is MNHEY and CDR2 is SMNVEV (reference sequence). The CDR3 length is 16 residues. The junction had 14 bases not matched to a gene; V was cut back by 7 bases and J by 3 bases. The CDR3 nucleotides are TGTGCCAGCAAGATCCCGGGACTAGAATCCGACTACGAGCAGTACTTC. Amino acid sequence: CASKIPGLESDYEQYF.

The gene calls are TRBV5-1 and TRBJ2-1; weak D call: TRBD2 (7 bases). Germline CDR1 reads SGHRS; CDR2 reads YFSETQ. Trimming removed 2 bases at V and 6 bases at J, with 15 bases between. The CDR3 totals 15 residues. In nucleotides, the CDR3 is TGCGCCAGCAGCTTAGGGGGGACTACCACCAATGAGCAGTTCTTC. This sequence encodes CASSLGGTTTNEQFF. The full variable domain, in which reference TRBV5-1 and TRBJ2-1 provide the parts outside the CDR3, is KAGVTQTPRYLIKTRGQQVTLSCSPISGHRSVSWYQQTPGQGLQFLFEYFSETQRNKGNFPGRFSGRQFSNSRSEMNVSTLELGDSALYLCASSLGGTTTNEQFFGPGTRLTVL.

CDR3 DNA: TGCGCCAGCAGCCCACTCAACCAAGAGACCCAGTACTTC. Translated, it gives CASSPLNQETQYF. The J gene is TRBJ2-5, the V gene TRBV5-1, with D unclear. Trimming removed 4 bases at V and 0 bases at J, with 7 bases between. There are 13 residues in the CDR3. From germline, CDR1 is SGHRS and CDR2 YFSETQ. Based on the CDR3 plus reference TRBV5-1 and TRBJ2-5, the full variable domain is KAGVTQTPRYLIKTRGQQVTLSCSPISGHRSVSWYQQTPGQGLQFLFEYFSETQRNKGNFPGRFSGRQFSNSRSEMNVSTLELGDSALYLCASSPLNQETQYFGPGTRLLVL.

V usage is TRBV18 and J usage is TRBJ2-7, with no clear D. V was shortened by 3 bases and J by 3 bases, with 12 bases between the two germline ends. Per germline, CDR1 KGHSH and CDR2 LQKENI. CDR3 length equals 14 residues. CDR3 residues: CASSPVQHVYEQYF. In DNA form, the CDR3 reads TGTGCCAGCTCACCGGTTCAACATGTCTACGAGCAGTACTTC.

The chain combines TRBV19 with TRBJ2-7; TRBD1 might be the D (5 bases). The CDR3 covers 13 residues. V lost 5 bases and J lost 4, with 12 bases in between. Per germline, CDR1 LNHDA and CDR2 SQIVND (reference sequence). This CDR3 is CASSAGLGYEQYF. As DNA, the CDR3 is TGTGCCAGTAGTGCAGGGTTGGGGTACGAGCAGTACTTC.

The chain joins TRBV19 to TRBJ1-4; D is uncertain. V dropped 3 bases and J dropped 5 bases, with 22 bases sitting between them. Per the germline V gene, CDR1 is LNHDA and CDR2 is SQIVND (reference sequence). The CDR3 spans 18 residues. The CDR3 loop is CASSIRTGAAGGNEKLFF. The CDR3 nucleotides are TGTGCCAGTAGTATCCGAACCGGAGCCGCAGGAGGGAATGAAAAACTGTTTTTT. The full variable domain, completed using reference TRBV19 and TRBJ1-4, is DGGITQSPKYLFRKEGQNVTLSCEQNLNHDAMYWYRQDPGQGLRLIYYSQIVNDFQKGDIAEGYSVSREKKESFPLTVTSAQKNPTAFYLCASSIRTGAAGGNEKLFFGSGTQLSVL.

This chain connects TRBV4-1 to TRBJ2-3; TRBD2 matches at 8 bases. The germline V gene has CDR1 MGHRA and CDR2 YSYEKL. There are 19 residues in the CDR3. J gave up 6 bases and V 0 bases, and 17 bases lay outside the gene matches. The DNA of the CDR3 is TGCGCCAGCAGCCAAGATGTTCGGATACCGGGAGGGCGATTGGATACGCAGTATTTT. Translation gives CASSQDVRIPGGRLDTQYF.

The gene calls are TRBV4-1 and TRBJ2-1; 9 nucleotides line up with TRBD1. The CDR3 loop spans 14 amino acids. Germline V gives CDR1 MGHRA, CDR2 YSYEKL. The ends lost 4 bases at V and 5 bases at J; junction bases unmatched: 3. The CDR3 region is CASSPGQGNNEQFF. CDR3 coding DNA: TGCGCCAGCAGCCCGGGACAGGGTAACAATGAGCAGTTCTTC.

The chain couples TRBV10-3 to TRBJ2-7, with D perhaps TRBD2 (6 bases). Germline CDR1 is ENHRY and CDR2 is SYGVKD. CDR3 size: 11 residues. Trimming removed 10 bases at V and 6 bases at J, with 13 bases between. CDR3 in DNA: TGTGCCAGCGGTGGGGAGGCCGAGCAGTACTTC. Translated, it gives CASGGEAEQYF.

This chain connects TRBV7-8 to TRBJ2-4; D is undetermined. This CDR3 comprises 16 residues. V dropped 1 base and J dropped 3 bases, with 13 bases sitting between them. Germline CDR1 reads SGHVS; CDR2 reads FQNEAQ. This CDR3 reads CASSLVRGRYKNIQYF. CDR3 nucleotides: TGTGCCAGCAGCTTAGTTCGAGGCCGGTACAAAAACATTCAGTACTTC.

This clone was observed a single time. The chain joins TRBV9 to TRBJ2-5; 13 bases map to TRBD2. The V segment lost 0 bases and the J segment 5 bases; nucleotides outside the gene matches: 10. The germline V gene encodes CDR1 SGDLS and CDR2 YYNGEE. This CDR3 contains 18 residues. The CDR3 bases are TGTGCCAGCAGCGTAGTACCCGGACTAGCGGGAGTTCGGGAGACCCAGTACTTC. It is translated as CASSVVPGLAGVRETQYF.

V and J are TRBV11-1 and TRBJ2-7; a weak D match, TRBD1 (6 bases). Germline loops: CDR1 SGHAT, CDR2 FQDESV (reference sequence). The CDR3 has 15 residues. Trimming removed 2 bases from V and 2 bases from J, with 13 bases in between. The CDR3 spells CASSLHRAFTYEQYF. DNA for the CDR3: TGTGCCAGCAGCTTACACAGGGCCTTTACCTACGAGCAGTACTTC.

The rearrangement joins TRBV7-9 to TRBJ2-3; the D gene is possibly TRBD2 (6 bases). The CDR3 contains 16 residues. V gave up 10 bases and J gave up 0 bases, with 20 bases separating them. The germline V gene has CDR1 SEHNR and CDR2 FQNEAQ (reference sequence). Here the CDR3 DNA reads TGTGCCACCTCACGTGGATGGGGAGGAAGCACAGATACGCAGTATTTT. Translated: CATSRGWGGSTDTQYF.